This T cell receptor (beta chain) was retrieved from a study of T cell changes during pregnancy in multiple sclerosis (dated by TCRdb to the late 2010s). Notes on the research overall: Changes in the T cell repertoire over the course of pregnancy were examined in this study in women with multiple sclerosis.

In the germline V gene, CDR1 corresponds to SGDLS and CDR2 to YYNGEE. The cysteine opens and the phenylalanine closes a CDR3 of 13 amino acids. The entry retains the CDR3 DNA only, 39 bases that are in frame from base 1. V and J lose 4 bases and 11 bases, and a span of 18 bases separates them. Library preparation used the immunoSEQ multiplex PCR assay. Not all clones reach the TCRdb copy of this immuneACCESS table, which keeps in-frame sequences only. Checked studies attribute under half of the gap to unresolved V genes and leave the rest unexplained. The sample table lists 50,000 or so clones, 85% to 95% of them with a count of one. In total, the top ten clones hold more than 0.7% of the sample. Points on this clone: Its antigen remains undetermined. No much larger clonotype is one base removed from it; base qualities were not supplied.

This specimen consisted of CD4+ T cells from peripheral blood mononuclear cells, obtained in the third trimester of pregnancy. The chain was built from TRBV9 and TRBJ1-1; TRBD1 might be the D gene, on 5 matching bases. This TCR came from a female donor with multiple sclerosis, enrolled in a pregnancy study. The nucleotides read TGTGCCAGCAGCCCAGTGATAGGGGCGGCGGCTTTCTTT. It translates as CASSPVIGAAAFF.